The 4 T cell receptor beta chains below were found in one sample sequenced in a study of vaccination and CD4 T cells after COVID-19. Oncomine TCR Beta short-read sequencing was applied to DNA from cultured CD4+ T cells. TCRdb re-called the PCR reads through MiXCR, storing one row per CDR3 protein. The sample yields approximately 22,000 distinct CDR3 sequences, around 50% seen once. Antigen specificity for these receptors is unknown. The treatment denotes: roughly 10-day PBMC culture with coronavirus spike peptide pools or control peptides (ViraFEST assay). The sample comprised CD4+ T cells from blood, cultured in vitro. The receptor set was obtained from a human donor who had recovered from COVID-19.

The J gene is TRBJ1-2, the V gene TRBV20-1; D gene ambiguous. V shed 3 bases and J shed 0 bases, with 11 bases lying between them. The CDR3 has 14 residues. Germline lookup yields CDR1 DFQATT and CDR2 SNEGSKA (reference sequence). CDR3 DNA sequence: TGCAGTGCTAGGGGAATAAGCTCTAACTATGGCTACACCTTC. Amino acid sequence: CSARGISSNYGYTF.

The CDR3 DNA follows: TGTGCCAGCAGTGAAGGCCGACTCTACAATGAGCAGTTCTTC. It yields the protein CASSEGRLYNEQFF. This chain links TRBV2 with TRBJ2-1; D is undetermined. The CDR3 loop spans 14 amino acids. The ends were cut back, 1 base at V and 3 bases at J, with 7 bases in the middle. Germline CDR1 and CDR2: SNHLY and FYNNEI.

The CDR3 here is CASGVRDLIHEQFF. In DNA, the CDR3 is TGTGCTAGTGGTGTCCGGGACTTGATACATGAGCAGTTCTTC. This chain joins TRBV12-5 and TRBJ2-1, with a tentative D call TRBD2 (6 bases). There are 14 residues in the CDR3. CDR1 and CDR2 (germline): LGHNT, FRNRAP. V lost 5 bases and J lost 8, with 16 bases in between.

This clonotype was seen more than once but under ten times. The chain joins TRBV7-2 to TRBJ1-2; D is unclear. V was shortened by 5 bases and J by 0 bases, with 13 bases between the two germline ends. CDR3 size: 15 residues. CDR1 is SGHTA and CDR2 is FQGNSA in the germline V gene. DNA for the CDR3: TGTGCCAGCAGCCCCTCTCGAGGGACTAACTATGGCTACACCTTC. It yields the protein CASSPSRGTNYGYTF. Looking up the rest from reference TRBV7-2 and TRBJ1-2 gives the full variable domain: GAGVSQSPSNKVTEKGKDVELRCDPISGHTALYWYRQSLGQGLEFLIYFQGNSAPDKSGLPSDRFSAERTGGSVSTLTIQRTQQEDSAVYLCASSPSRGTNYGYTFGSGTRLTVV.